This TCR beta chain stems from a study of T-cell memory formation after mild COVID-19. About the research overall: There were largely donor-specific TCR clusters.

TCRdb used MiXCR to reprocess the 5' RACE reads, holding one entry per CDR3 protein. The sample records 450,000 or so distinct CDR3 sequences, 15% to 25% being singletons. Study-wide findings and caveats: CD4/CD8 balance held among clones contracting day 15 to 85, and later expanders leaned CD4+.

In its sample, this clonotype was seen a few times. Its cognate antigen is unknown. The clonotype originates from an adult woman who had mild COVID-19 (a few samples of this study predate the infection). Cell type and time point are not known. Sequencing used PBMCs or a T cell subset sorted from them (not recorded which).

The CDR3 spells CSVEGVPGGFYEQYF. The CDR3 nucleotides are TGCAGCGTTGAAGGGGTTCCAGGGGGCTTCTACGAGCAGTACTTC. The chain has TRBV29-1 and TRBJ2-7; 8 positions agree with TRBD1. CDR1 SQVTM and CDR2 ANQGSEA come from the germline V gene. Losses at the gene ends were 1 base for V and 3 bases for J; bases not matched to a gene: 8. The CDR3 covers 15 residues.